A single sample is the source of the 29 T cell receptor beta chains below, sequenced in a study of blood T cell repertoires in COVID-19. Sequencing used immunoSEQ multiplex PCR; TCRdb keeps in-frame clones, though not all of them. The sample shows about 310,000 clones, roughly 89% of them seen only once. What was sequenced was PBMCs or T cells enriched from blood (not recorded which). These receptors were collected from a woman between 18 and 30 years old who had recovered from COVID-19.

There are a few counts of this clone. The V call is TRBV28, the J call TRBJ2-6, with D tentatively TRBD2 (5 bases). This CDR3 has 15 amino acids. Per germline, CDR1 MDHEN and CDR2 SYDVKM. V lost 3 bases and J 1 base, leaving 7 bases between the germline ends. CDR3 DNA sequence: TGTGCCAGCAGTTTTAGAGGGTCTGGGGCCAACGTCCTGACTTTC. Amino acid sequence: CASSFRGSGANVLTF.

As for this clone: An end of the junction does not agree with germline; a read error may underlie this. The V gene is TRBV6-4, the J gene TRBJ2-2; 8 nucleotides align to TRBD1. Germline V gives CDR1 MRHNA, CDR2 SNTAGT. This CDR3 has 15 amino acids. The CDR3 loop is CASSDWTGSHRGAVF. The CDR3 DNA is TGTGCCAGCAGTGACTGGACAGGGTCACACCGGGGAGCTGTTTTT.

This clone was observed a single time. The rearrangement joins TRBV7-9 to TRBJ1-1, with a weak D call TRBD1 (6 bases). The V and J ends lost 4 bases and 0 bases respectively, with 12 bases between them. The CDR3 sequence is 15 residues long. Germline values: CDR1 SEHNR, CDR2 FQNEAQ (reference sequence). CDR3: CASSSRTALNTEAFF. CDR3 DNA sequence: TGTGCCAGCAGCTCTAGGACAGCATTGAACACTGAAGCTTTCTTT.

CDR3 sequence: CATSDFGGARDTGELFF. CDR3 DNA: TGTGCCACCAGTGATTTCGGGGGGGCGCGTGACACCGGGGAGCTGTTTTTT. The chain uses TRBV24-1 and TRBJ2-2; TRBD2 aligns across 8 bases. Germline-derived CDR1 and CDR2 are KGHDR and SFDVKD. V trimming: 1 base; J trimming: 3 bases; junction bases outside the gene matches: 6. This CDR3 has 17 residues.

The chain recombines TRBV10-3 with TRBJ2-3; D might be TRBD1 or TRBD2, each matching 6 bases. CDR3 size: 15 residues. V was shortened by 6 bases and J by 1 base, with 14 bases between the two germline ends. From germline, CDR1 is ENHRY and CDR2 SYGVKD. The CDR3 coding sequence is TGTGCCATCAGGGAGGGGGGCGAGGGCACAGATACGCAGTATTTT. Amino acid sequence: CAIREGGEGTDTQYF.

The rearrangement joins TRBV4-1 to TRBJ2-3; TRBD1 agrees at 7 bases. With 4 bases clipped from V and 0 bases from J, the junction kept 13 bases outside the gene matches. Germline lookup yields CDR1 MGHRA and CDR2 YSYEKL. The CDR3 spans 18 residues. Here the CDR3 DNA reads TGCGCCAGCAGCCGAGCCGGAGACAGGGTGATTAGCACAGATACGCAGTATTTT. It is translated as CASSRAGDRVISTDTQYF.

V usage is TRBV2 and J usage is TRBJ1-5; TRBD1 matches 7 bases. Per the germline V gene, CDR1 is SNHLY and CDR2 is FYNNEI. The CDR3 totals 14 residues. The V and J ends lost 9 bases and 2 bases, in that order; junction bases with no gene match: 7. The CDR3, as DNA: TGTGCCAGTGAGACAGGGATCGGCAATCAGCCCCAGCATTTT. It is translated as CASETGIGNQPQHF.

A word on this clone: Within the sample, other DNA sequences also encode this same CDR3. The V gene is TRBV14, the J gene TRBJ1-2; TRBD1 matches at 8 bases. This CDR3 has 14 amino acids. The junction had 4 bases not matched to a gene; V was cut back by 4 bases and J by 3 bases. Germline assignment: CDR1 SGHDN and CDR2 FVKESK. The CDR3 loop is CASSPRQGYYGYTF. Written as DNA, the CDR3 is TGTGCCAGCAGCCCCAGACAGGGGTACTATGGCTACACCTTC.

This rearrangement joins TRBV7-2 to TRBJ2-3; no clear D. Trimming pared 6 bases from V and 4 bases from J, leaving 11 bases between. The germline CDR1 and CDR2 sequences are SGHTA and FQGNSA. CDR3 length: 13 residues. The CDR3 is CASRFDSSDTQYF. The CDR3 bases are TGTGCCAGCAGGTTCGACTCTTCAGATACGCAGTATTTT.

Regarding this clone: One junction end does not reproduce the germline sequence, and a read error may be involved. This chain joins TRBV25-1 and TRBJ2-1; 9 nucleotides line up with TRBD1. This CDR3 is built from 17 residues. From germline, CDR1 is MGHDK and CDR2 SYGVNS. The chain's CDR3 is CASSGMDRGRPNLARVF. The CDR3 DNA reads TGTGCCAGCAGTGGGATGGACAGGGGTCGGCCGAACCTAGCGAGGGTCTTC.

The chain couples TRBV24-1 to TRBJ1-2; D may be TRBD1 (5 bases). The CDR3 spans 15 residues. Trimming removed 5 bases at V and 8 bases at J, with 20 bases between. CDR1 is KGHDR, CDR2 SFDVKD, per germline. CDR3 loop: CATSASTVVYGGYTF. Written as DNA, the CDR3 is TGTGCCACCAGTGCCTCGACAGTAGTCTATGGCGGCTACACCTTC.

CDR3 coding DNA: TGTGCCATCAGTGACGACACAAGATACAATGAGCAGTTCTTC. Translating gives CAISDDTRYNEQFF. J is TRBJ2-1 and V is TRBV10-3; no reliable D call. This CDR3 contains 14 residues. Trimming left V 3 bases short and J 4 bases short, with 10 bases between. Looked up from germline, CDR1 is ENHRY and CDR2 is SYGVKD.

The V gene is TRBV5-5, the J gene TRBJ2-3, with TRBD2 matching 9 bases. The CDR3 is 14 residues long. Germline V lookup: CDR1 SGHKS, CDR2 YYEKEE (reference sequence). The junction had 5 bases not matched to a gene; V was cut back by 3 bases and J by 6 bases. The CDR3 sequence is CASSSGLAEDTQYF. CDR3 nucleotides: TGTGCCAGCAGCTCGGGACTAGCTGAGGATACGCAGTATTTT.

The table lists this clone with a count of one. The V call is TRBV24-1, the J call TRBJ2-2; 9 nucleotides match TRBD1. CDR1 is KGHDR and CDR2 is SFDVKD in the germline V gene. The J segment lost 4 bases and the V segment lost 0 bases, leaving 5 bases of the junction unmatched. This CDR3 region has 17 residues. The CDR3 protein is CATSDLPGDRATGELFF. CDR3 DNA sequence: TGTGCCACCAGTGATTTGCCCGGGGACAGGGCCACCGGGGAGCTGTTTTTT.

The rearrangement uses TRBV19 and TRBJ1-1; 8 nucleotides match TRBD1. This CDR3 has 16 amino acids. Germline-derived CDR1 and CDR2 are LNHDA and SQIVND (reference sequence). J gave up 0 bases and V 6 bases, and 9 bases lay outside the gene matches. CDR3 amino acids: CASRIQGALVNTEAFF. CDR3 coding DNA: TGTGCCAGTAGGATCCAGGGGGCTTTGGTGAACACTGAAGCTTTCTTT.

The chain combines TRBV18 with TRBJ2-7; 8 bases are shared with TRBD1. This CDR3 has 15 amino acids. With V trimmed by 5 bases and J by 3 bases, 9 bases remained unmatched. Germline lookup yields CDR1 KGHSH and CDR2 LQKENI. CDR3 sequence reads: CASSSSDRALYEQYF. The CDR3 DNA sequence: TGTGCCAGCTCATCCTCGGACAGGGCGCTCTACGAGCAGTACTTC.

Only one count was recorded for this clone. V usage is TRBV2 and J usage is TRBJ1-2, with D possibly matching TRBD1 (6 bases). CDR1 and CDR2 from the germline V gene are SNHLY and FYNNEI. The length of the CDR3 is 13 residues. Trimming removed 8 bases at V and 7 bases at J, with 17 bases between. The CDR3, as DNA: TGTGCCAGCGGGAGGGACACTCTACTTGGCTACACCTTC. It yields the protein CASGRDTLLGYTF. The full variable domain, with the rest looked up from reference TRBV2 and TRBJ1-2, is EPEVTQTPSHQVTQMGQEVILRCVPISNHLYFYWYRQILGQKVEFLVSFYNNEISEKSEIFDDQFSVERPDGSNFTLKIRSTKLEDSAMYFCASGRDTLLGYTFGSGTRLTVV.

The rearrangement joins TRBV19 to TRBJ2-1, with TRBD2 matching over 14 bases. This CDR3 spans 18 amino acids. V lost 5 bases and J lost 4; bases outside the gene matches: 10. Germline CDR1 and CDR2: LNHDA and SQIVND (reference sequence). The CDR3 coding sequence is TGTGCCAGTAGTGACGCCGCGGGACTAGCGGGAGTATACAATGAGCAGTTCTTC. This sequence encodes CASSDAAGLAGVYNEQFF.

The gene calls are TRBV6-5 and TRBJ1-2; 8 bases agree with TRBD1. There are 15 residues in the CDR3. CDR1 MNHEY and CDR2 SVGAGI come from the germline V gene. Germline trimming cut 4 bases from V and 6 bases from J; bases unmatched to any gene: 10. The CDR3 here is CASSWMGETGDGYTF. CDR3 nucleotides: TGTGCCAGCAGTTGGATGGGGGAGACAGGGGATGGCTACACCTTC.

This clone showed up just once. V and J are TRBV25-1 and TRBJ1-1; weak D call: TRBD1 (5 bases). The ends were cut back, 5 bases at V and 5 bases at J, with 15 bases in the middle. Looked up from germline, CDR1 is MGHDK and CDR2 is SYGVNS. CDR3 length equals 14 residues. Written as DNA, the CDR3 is TGTGCCAGCAGTAATACAGGAGTGGGGACTGAAGCTTTCTTT. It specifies CASSNTGVGTEAFF.

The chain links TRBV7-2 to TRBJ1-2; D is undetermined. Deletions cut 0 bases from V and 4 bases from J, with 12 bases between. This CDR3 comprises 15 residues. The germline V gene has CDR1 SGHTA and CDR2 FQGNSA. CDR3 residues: CASSLAYPGIYGYTF. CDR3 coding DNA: TGTGCCAGCAGCTTAGCGTACCCGGGGATCTATGGCTACACCTTC.

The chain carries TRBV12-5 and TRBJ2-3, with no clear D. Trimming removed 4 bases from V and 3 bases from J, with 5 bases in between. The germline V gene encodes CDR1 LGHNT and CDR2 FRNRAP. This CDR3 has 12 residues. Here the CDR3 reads CASGSRTDTQYF. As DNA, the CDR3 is TGTGCTAGTGGTTCCCGTACAGATACGCAGTATTTT. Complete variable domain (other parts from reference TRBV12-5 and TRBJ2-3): DARVTQTPRHKVTEMGQEVTMRCQPILGHNTVFWYRQTMMQGLELLAYFRNRAPLDDSGMPKDRFSAEMPDATLATLKIQPSEPRDSAVYFCASGSRTDTQYFGPGTRLTVL.

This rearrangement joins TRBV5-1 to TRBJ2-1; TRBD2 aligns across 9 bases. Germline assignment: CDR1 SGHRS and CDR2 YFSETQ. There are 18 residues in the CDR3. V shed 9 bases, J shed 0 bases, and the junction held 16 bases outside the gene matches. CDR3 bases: TGCGCCACCCAGCCGGGGCTAGCGGGATCGGACTCCTACAATGAGCAGTTCTTC. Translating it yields CATQPGLAGSDSYNEQFF.

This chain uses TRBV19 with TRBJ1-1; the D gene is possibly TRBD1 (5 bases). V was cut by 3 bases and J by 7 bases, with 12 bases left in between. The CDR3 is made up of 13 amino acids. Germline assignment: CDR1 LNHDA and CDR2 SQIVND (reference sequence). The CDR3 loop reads CASSIGRGVEAFF. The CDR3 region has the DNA TGTGCCAGTAGTATCGGTCGGGGGGTTGAAGCTTTCTTT.

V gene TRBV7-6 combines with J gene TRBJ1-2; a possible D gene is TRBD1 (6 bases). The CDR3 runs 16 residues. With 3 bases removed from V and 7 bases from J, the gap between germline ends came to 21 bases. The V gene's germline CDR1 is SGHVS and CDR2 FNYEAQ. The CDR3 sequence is CASSFTPDGGPSGYTF. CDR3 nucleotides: TGTGCCAGCAGCTTCACGCCCGACGGGGGGCCTTCTGGCTACACCTTC.

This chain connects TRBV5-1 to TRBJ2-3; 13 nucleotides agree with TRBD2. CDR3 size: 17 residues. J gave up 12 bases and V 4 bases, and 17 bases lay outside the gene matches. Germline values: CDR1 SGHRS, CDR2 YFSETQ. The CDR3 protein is CASSPRTSGGAGVIQYF. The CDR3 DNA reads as TGCGCCAGCAGCCCCCGGACTAGCGGGGGTGCGGGCGTTATCCAGTATTTT.

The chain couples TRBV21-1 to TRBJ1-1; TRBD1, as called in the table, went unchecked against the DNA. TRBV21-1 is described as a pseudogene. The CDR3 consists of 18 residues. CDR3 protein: CASSESWGRGRVRTEAFF. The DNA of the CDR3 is TGTGCCAGCAGCGAAAGTTGGGGCAGGGGCCGGGTGCGAACTGAAGCTTTCTTT.

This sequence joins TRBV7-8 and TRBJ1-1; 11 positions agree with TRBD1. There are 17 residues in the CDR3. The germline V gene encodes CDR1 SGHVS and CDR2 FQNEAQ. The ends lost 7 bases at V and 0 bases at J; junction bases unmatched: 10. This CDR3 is CASNLSGTGGMNTEAFF. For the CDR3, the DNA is TGTGCCAGCAACCTCTCCGGGACAGGGGGGATGAACACTGAAGCTTTCTTT. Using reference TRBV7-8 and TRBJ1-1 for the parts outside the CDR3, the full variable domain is GAGVSQSPRYKVAKRGQDVALRCDPISGHVSLFWYQQALGQGPEFLTYFQNEAQLDKSGLPSDRFFAERPEGSVSTLKIQRTQQEDSAVYLCASNLSGTGGMNTEAFFGQGTRLTVV.

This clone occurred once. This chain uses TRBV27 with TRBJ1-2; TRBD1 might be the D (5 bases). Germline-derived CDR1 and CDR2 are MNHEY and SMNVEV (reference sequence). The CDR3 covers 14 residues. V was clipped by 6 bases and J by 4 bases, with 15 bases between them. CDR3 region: CASRDLDNSYGYTF. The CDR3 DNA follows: TGTGCCAGCAGAGATCTGGACAACAGCTATGGCTACACCTTC.